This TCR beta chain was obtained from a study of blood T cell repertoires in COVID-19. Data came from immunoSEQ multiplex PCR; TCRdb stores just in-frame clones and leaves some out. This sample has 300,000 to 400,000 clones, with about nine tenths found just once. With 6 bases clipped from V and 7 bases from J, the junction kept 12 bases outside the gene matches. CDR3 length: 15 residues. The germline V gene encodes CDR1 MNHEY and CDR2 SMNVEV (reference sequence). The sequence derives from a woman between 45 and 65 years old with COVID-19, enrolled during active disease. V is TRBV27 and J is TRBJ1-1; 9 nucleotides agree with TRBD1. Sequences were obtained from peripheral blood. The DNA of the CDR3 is TGTGCCAGCAGATTCGGACAGGGGAGGAATGGTGAAGCTTTCTTT. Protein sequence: CASRFGQGRNGEAFF.